This is a list of T cell receptor beta chains from one sample in a study of Ad26.COV2.S vaccination and SARS-CoV-2 variants. Using immunoSEQ multiplex PCR, the repertoire was profiled, and TCRdb retains in-frame clones only, with some absent. The sample carries some 180,000 clones, 87% recorded once. Material: peripheral blood, obtained after recovery from COVID-19. The receptor source for this set is a human donor who had recovered from COVID-19. Both conserved end residues are part of each CDR3. The order of the fields is D gene, clone size, J gene, V gene, CDR3 DNA, CDR3 protein. D genes are given only for firm matches. Clone size is given for some rows only: seen once, a few or many times, or a class if the clone is expanded.

d_gene: NA; abundance: NA; j_gene: TRBJ1-5; v_gene: TRBV18; CDR3nt: TGTGCCAGCTCACCAGGACGGGATCAGCCCCAGCATTTT; CDR3aa: CASSPGRDQPQHF
d_gene: NA; abundance: NA; j_gene: TRBJ1-4; v_gene: TRBV5-1; CDR3nt: TGCGCCAGCAGCCCCTTCCCTGAAACAGGGGAAAAACTGTTTTTT; CDR3aa: CASSPFPETGEKLFF
d_gene: NA; abundance: NA; j_gene: TRBJ2-3; v_gene: TRBV5-5; CDR3nt: TGTGCCAGCAGCTTGGAAGGGTATATCACAGATACGCAGTATTTT; CDR3aa: CASSLEGYITDTQYF
d_gene: TRBD2; abundance: once; j_gene: TRBJ2-2; v_gene: TRBV27; CDR3nt: TGTGCCAGCAGTCCCAGCGGGAGTTCGACCGGGGAGCTGTTTTTT; CDR3aa: CASSPSGSSTGELFF
d_gene: NA; abundance: NA; j_gene: TRBJ1-1; v_gene: TRBV12-3/TRBV12-4; CDR3nt: TGTGCCAGCAGGCCACTAGTGAACACTGAAGCTTTCTTT; CDR3aa: CASRPLVNTEAFF
d_gene: NA; abundance: once; j_gene: TRBJ2-5; v_gene: TRBV28; CDR3nt: TGTGGGGCTCAGTCCCCAGCCCAAGAGACCCAGTACTTC; CDR3aa: CGAQSPAQETQYF
d_gene: NA; abundance: NA; j_gene: TRBJ1-1; v_gene: TRBV9; CDR3nt: TGTGCCAGCAGCGTAGCCCCAAAAGGCACTGAAGCTTTCTTT; CDR3aa: CASSVAPKGTEAFF
d_gene: NA; abundance: few; j_gene: TRBJ1-1; v_gene: TRBV9; CDR3nt: TGTGCCAGCAGCGTAGATAAATCAGGGTTGGAGGCTTTCTTT; CDR3aa: CASSVDKSGLEAFF
d_gene: NA; abundance: NA; j_gene: TRBJ1-6; v_gene: TRBV6-4; CDR3nt: TGTGCCAGCAGTGACTCAGGGGGAAATTCACCCCTCCACTTT; CDR3aa: CASSDSGGNSPLHF
d_gene: TRBD1; abundance: NA; j_gene: TRBJ2-1; v_gene: TRBV2; CDR3nt: TGTGCCAGCAGTGAGGACAGGGGTTCCTACAATGAGCAGTTCTTC; CDR3aa: CASSEDRGSYNEQFF
d_gene: NA; abundance: NA; j_gene: TRBJ1-6; v_gene: TRBV28; CDR3nt: TGTGCCAGCATCTCTACCGCGATGGGTGATTCACCCCTCCACTTT; CDR3aa: CASISTAMGDSPLHF
d_gene: TRBD1; abundance: NA; j_gene: TRBJ1-2; v_gene: TRBV7-9; CDR3nt: TGTGCCAGCAGAGGCGACAGGGACTTATATGGCTACACCTTC; CDR3aa: CASRGDRDLYGYTF
d_gene: TRBD2; abundance: NA; j_gene: TRBJ2-1; v_gene: TRBV10-3; CDR3nt: TGTGCCACCGAAGCCGCGGGGGGGACTAGGTGGTATGAGCAGTTCTTC; CDR3aa: CATEAAGGTRWYEQFF
d_gene: NA; abundance: NA; j_gene: TRBJ2-5; v_gene: TRBV27; CDR3nt: TGTGCCAGCAGTTTAAGGGTGCAAGAGACCCAGTACTTC; CDR3aa: CASSLRVQETQYF
d_gene: NA; abundance: NA; j_gene: TRBJ2-5; v_gene: TRBV20-1; CDR3nt: TGCAGCCCTTCTGGACAAGAGACCCAGTACTTC; CDR3aa: CSPSGQETQYF
d_gene: NA; abundance: NA; j_gene: TRBJ1-1; v_gene: TRBV7-6; CDR3nt: TGTGCCAGCAGCCCTCAGGAGAACACTGAAGCTTTCTTT; CDR3aa: CASSPQENTEAFF
d_gene: TRBD1; abundance: NA; j_gene: TRBJ1-1; v_gene: TRBV2; CDR3nt: TGTGCCAGCAGTGGCACCGGGACAGGGTCGAACACTGAAGCTTTCTTT; CDR3aa: CASSGTGTGSNTEAFF
d_gene: NA; abundance: once; j_gene: TRBJ1-1; v_gene: TRBV29-1; CDR3nt: TGCAGCGTTACTGCGTCGAGGGTCGCGAACACTGAAGCTTTCTTT; CDR3aa: CSVTASRVANTEAFF
d_gene: TRBD2; abundance: NA; j_gene: TRBJ2-3; v_gene: TRBV9; CDR3nt: TGTGCCAGCAGCCCTGGGACTAGCGGGGGCACAGATACGCAGTATTTT; CDR3aa: CASSPGTSGGTDTQYF
d_gene: TRBD2; abundance: NA; j_gene: TRBJ2-1; v_gene: TRBV6-6; CDR3nt: TGTGCCAGCAGTCACGGGGGGACTTTCTCCTACAATGAGCAGTTCTTC; CDR3aa: CASSHGGTFSYNEQFF
d_gene: NA; abundance: once; j_gene: TRBJ1-3; v_gene: TRBV6-1; CDR3nt: TGTGCCAGCAGTGAAGACCCGAGCTCTGGAAACACCATATATTTT; CDR3aa: CASSEDPSSGNTIYF
d_gene: TRBD1; abundance: once; j_gene: TRBJ1-1; v_gene: TRBV6-5; CDR3nt: TGTGCCAGCAGCAGGGGGGTAAGGACTGAAGCTTTCTTT; CDR3aa: CASSRGVRTEAFF
d_gene: TRBD1; abundance: NA; j_gene: TRBJ1-3; v_gene: TRBV19; CDR3nt: TGTGCCAGTAGTAAACAGGGGGGCTTTTCTGGAAACACCATATATTTT; CDR3aa: CASSKQGGFSGNTIYF
d_gene: NA; abundance: NA; j_gene: TRBJ2-1; v_gene: TRBV15; CDR3nt: TGTGCCACCAGCCGAGATTTGGACAATGAGCAGTTCTTC; CDR3aa: CATSRDLDNEQFF
d_gene: NA; abundance: NA; j_gene: TRBJ2-7; v_gene: TRBV12-3/TRBV12-4; CDR3nt: TGTGCCAGCAGTTCTCTCTCCTCCTACGAGCAGTACTTC; CDR3aa: CASSSLSSYEQYF
d_gene: TRBD1; abundance: NA; j_gene: TRBJ1-2; v_gene: TRBV3-1/TRBV3-2; CDR3nt: TGTGCCAGCAGCCAAGATTGGGGGACAGCTAACTATGGCTACACCTTC; CDR3aa: CASSQDWGTANYGYTF
d_gene: TRBD1; abundance: NA; j_gene: TRBJ2-1; v_gene: TRBV5-1; CDR3nt: TGCGCCGGTGGGTGGGACAGGGTCGGGTTCTTC; CDR3aa: CAGGWDRVGFF
d_gene: TRBD1; abundance: NA; j_gene: TRBJ1-1; v_gene: TRBV18; CDR3nt: TGTGCCAGCCCGGGACAGGGGAACACTGAAGCTTTCTTT; CDR3aa: CASPGQGNTEAFF
d_gene: NA; abundance: NA; j_gene: TRBJ2-5; v_gene: TRBV3-1/TRBV3-2; CDR3nt: TGTGCCAGCAGCCCAGGACTTCAAGAGACCCAGTACTTC; CDR3aa: CASSPGLQETQYF
d_gene: NA; abundance: NA; j_gene: TRBJ2-1; v_gene: TRBV7-9; CDR3nt: TGTGCCAGCAGCTTAGAAGGAGGACCTGGCAATGAGCAGTTCTTC; CDR3aa: CASSLEGGPGNEQFF
d_gene: NA; abundance: NA; j_gene: TRBJ1-6; v_gene: TRBV6-5; CDR3nt: TGTGCCAGCCGACAACAGGGTGACGGTAATTCACCCCTCCACTTT; CDR3aa: CASRQQGDGNSPLHF
d_gene: NA; abundance: NA; j_gene: TRBJ2-2; v_gene: TRBV5-1; CDR3nt: TGCGCCAGCGGGAGTGGAGGGCCGTCGAACACCGGGGAGCTGTTTTTT; CDR3aa: CASGSGGPSNTGELFF
d_gene: NA; abundance: NA; j_gene: TRBJ2-5; v_gene: TRBV19; CDR3nt: TGTGCCAGTAGTAGTACCTGGCTAGAGACCCAGTACTTC; CDR3aa: CASSSTWLETQYF
d_gene: NA; abundance: once; j_gene: TRBJ2-5; v_gene: TRBV7-9; CDR3nt: TGTGCCAGCAGCCCGGCGGCCACTCCGGAGACCCAGTACTTC; CDR3aa: CASSPAATPETQYF
d_gene: TRBD2; abundance: NA; j_gene: TRBJ2-1; v_gene: TRBV6-5; CDR3nt: TGTGCCAGCAGTTACCTAGCGGGGGGCGGTGAGCAGTTCTTC; CDR3aa: CASSYLAGGGEQFF
d_gene: NA; abundance: NA; j_gene: TRBJ1-2; v_gene: TRBV13; CDR3nt: TGTGCCAGCAGCACCCGGGGAGGAGACTATGGCTACACCTTC; CDR3aa: CASSTRGGDYGYTF